This TCR beta chain was obtained from a study of blood T cell repertoires in COVID-19. As for the study in general: The origin of the acute and convalescent COVID-19 samples was the United States, Italy and Spain.

The V end was cut by 5 bases, the J end by 4 bases, with 8 bases between. From germline, CDR1 is SEHNR and CDR2 FQNEAQ (reference sequence). The CDR3 is 12 residues long. This clone has only a few counts. Some clones are missing from TCRdb's copy, which holds only in-frame ones; the method was immunoSEQ multiplex PCR. The profile shows about 250,000 clones, around 85% of them singletons. The genes are TRBV7-9 and TRBJ2-5; D unresolved. This clonotype originated in a woman aged 55-75 years with active or convalescent COVID-19. The sample consisted of peripheral blood. The CDR3 loop reads CASSPPGETQYF. The CDR3 DNA follows: TGTGCCAGCAGCCCCCCGGGAGAGACCCAGTACTTC.